The T cell receptor beta chain described here comes from a study of T cell responses to AZD1222 COVID-19 vaccine. General observations from the study: Only after the peak T cell response were repertoires sampled.

Comments on this clone: Its specificity is unknown.

Repertoires were generated with immunoSEQ multiplex PCR, while TCRdb's copy carries only in-frame clones and drops some. The table records more than 70,000 clones, about 87% of them present only once. The length of the CDR3 is 13 residues. The V gene's germline CDR1 is SGHRS and CDR2 YFSETQ. V was trimmed by 4 bases and J by 0 bases, leaving 8 bases between them. Material: peripheral blood, obtained on day 0 of AZD1222 vaccination. This TCR came from an adult in good health. The chain employs TRBV5-1 and TRBJ2-7, with D uncertain. In DNA, the CDR3 is TGCGCCAGCAGCCCGGCAAGCTCCTACGAGCAGTACTTC. Amino acids: CASSPASSYEQYF.